These T cell receptor beta chains were read from a single sample in a study of shared clonotypes between healthy human individuals. The repertoire was sequenced with immunoSEQ multiplex PCR; TCRdb's copy has only in-frame clones and lacks some. This sample has roughly 2.1 million clones, with under 95% found just once. Sequencing was carried out using naive CD8+ T cells from PBMCs. The receptors stem from a man aged 18 to 29 in good health. Some clones in this sample may be carry-over from other donors' samples. Both conserved end residues are part of each CDR3. A D gene is named only where the DNA matches it firmly. Only part of the rows carry a size: once, few, many, or a class if the clone is expanded.

>-|TRBJ2-1|-|TRBV13
CAGKGPEGSYNEQFF
TGTGCCGGAAAAGGTCCGGAGGGCTCCTACAATGAGCAGTTCTTC
>-|TRBJ2-7|TRBD1|TRBV11-2
CASSTSTGAGEQYF
TGTGCCAGCAGCACGTCGACAGGGGCTGGCGAGCAGTACTTC
>-|TRBJ1-2|-|TRBV13
CASSPGQLEYTPNYGYTF
TGTGCCAGCAGCCCGGGCCAGTTGGAATATACACCTAACTATGGCTACACCTTC
>-|TRBJ2-2|-|TRBV6-5
CASETPNTGELFF
TGTGCCAGCGAAACACCGAACACCGGGGAGCTGTTTTTT
>-|TRBJ2-7|-|TRBV7-9
CASVASEVLEQYF
TGTGCCAGCGTGGCGTCGGAGGTTCTCGAGCAGTACTTC
>-|TRBJ1-1|TRBD1|TRBV28
CATTWGRGITEAFF
TGTGCCACCACATGGGGCAGGGGGATCACTGAAGCTTTCTTT
>-|TRBJ2-7|TRBD2|TRBV9
CASSPSRAGALYEQYF
TGTGCCAGCAGCCCCTCCAGGGCGGGAGCTTTGTACGAGCAGTACTTC
>-|TRBJ2-7|-|TRBV27
CASSLAGPREQYF
TGTGCCAGCAGTTTAGCGGGCCCTCGGGAGCAGTACTTC
>-|TRBJ2-2|-|TRBV6-1
CASSEQLAETANTGELFF
TGTGCCAGCAGTGAACAACTGGCAGAAACCGCGAACACCGGGGAGCTGTTTTTT
>once|TRBJ2-1|TRBD2|TRBV9
CASSPRSLRTSLNEQFF
TGTGCCAGCAGCCCACGTAGCCTTAGGACTAGCTTGAATGAGCAGTTCTTC
>-|TRBJ2-1|-|TRBV7-9
CASSSAGSVNEQFF
TGTGCCAGCAGCTCCGCGGGCTCCGTGAATGAGCAGTTCTTC
>-|TRBJ2-2|-|TRBV28
CASSPHTGELFF
TGTGCCAGCAGTCCCCACACCGGGGAGCTGTTTTTT
>-|TRBJ2-7|-|TRBV7-9
CASSLNRDYEQYF
TGTGCCAGCAGCTTAAACAGGGACTACGAGCAGTACTTC
>-|TRBJ2-7|TRBD2|TRBV7-2
CASSLDSGAFEQYF
TGTGCCAGCAGCTTGGATAGCGGGGCGTTCGAGCAGTACTTC
>-|TRBJ2-1|-|TRBV5-4
CASSLRGTSNEQFF
TGTGCCAGCAGCTTGAGGGGTACGAGTAATGAGCAGTTCTTC
>-|TRBJ2-2|TRBD1|TRBV5-1
CASGNGQGAAELFF
TGCGCCAGCGGGAATGGACAGGGGGCGGCGGAGCTGTTTTTT
>-|TRBJ2-2|-|TRBV9
CASSVGGPSLTGELFF
TGTGCCAGCAGCGTAGGGGGCCCCTCTCTCACCGGGGAGCTGTTTTTT
>few|TRBJ1-1|-|TRBV30
CAWSVSDTEAFF
TGTGCCTGGAGTGTTTCCGACACTGAAGCTTTCTTT
>-|TRBJ2-3|TRBD2|TRBV7-2
CASSLSSGPSSTDTQYF
TGTGCCAGCAGCTTAAGTAGCGGGCCTTCTAGCACAGATACGCAGTATTTT
>-|TRBJ1-1|-|TRBV7-8
CASSLIEREAFF
TGTGCCAGCAGCTTAATCGAAAGAGAAGCTTTCTTT
>-|TRBJ2-7|TRBD2|TRBV7-9
CASSVAGRTRDEQYF
TGTGCCAGCAGCGTAGCGGGGCGGACTAGGGACGAGCAGTACTTC
>once|TRBJ2-3|TRBD2|TRBV11-2
CASSERTSERTDTQYF
TGTGCCAGCAGCGAGCGGACTAGCGAACGCACAGATACGCAGTATTTT
>-|TRBJ2-5|-|TRBV7-6
CASSLVRGAQETQYF
TGTGCCAGCAGCTTGGTCCGGGGGGCCCAAGAGACCCAGTACTTC
>-|TRBJ2-1|-|TRBV19
CASSIPSPNEQFF
TGTGCCAGTAGTATCCCCAGCCCCAATGAGCAGTTCTTC
>-|TRBJ2-2|-|TRBV29-1
CSVDSREGELFF
TGCAGCGTTGATAGCCGCGAAGGGGAGCTGTTTTTT
>-|TRBJ2-7|-|TRBV11-2
CASSSRDGSYEQYF
TGTGCCAGCAGCTCCCGGGACGGATCCTACGAGCAGTACTTC
>-|TRBJ1-1|-|TRBV6-5
CASSYSEVPGWAEAFF
TGTGCCAGCAGTTACTCCGAAGTTCCAGGGTGGGCTGAAGCTTTCTTT
>-|TRBJ2-1|-|TRBV14
CASSQDPRTYNEQFF
TGTGCCAGCAGCCAAGACCCCCGGACATACAATGAGCAGTTCTTC
>-|TRBJ1-4|-|TRBV15
CAASPSGEKLFF
TGTGCCGCTTCTCCTTCGGGGGAAAAACTGTTTTTT
>-|TRBJ2-7|-|TRBV28
CASSFVDSNYEQYF
TGTGCCAGCAGTTTTGTAGACAGTAACTACGAGCAGTACTTC
>-|TRBJ2-1|-|TRBV4-2
CASSQDLAGKHNEQFF
TGTGCCAGCAGCCAAGATTTGGCGGGAAAGCACAATGAGCAGTTCTTC
>-|TRBJ2-5|TRBD2|TRBV29-1
CSVEDPRRAGGPRGQYF
TGCAGCGTTGAAGACCCCCGGAGGGCGGGAGGCCCCCGGGGCCAGTACTTC
>-|TRBJ2-3|-|TRBV2
CASSTSYKFTDTQYF
TGTGCCAGCAGTACCTCCTATAAATTCACAGATACGCAGTATTTT
>-|TRBJ2-3|-|TRBV5-1
CASSSYYSNTDTQYF
TGCGCCAGCAGCTCCTACTACAGTAACACAGATACGCAGTATTTT
>-|TRBJ2-7|-|TRBV27
CASSLGTGTPSYEQYF
TGTGCCAGCAGTTTGGGGACCGGGACTCCCTCCTACGAGCAGTACTTC
>-|TRBJ1-5|-|TRBV2
CASRRGEYSNQPQHF
TGTGCCAGCAGGAGGGGGGAATATAGCAATCAGCCCCAGCATTTT
>-|TRBJ2-1|-|TRBV13
CASSSSDEQFF
TGTGCCAGCAGCAGTTCCGATGAGCAGTTCTTC
>-|TRBJ2-1|-|TRBV4-1
CASSDSYNEQFF
TGCGCCAGCTCAGACTCCTACAATGAGCAGTTCTTC
>-|TRBJ2-1|-|TRBV6-1
CASSEGWGVSYNEQFF
TGTGCCAGCAGTGAGGGGTGGGGCGTTTCCTACAATGAGCAGTTCTTC
>-|TRBJ2-3|TRBD2|TRBV7-3
CASSKTSGRTDTQYF
TGTGCCAGCAGTAAGACTAGCGGGAGGACAGATACGCAGTATTTT
>few|TRBJ1-5|TRBD1|TRBV27
CASSRQGQPQHF
TGTGCCAGCAGCAGACAGGGGCAGCCCCAGCATTTT
>-|TRBJ2-5|-|TRBV28
CASSLGRTLQETQYF
TGTGCCAGCAGTTTAGGCAGGACACTACAAGAGACCCAGTACTTC
>-|TRBJ2-7|-|TRBV6-5
CASSSFKEGQYEQYF
TGTGCCAGCAGTTCGTTTAAGGAGGGTCAGTACGAGCAGTACTTC
>-|TRBJ1-1|-|TRBV7-9
CASSFPFPALGTEAFF
TGTGCCAGCAGCTTCCCCTTTCCCGCTCTGGGGACTGAAGCTTTCTTT
>-|TRBJ2-7|-|TRBV29-1
CSVGTSGSYEQYF
TGCAGCGTTGGGACATCCGGATCCTACGAGCAGTACTTC
>-|TRBJ2-7|-|TRBV7-9
CASSLVASLYEQYF
TGTGCCAGCAGCTTAGTGGCTAGTCTCTACGAGCAGTACTTC
>-|TRBJ1-5|-|TRBV7-9
CASSSSPGPAQPQHF
TGTGCCAGCAGCTCCTCCCCGGGACCGGCTCAGCCCCAGCATTTT
>-|TRBJ2-7|-|TRBV7-9
CASSLVLSSYEQYF
TGTGCCAGCAGCTTAGTACTGAGCTCCTACGAGCAGTACTTC